This T cell receptor beta chain was retrieved from a study of blood T cell repertoires in COVID-19. Study-wide context: The United States, Italy and Spain supplied acute and convalescent COVID-19 samples. T cells, B-cell-depleted T cells, or PBMCs provided the cDNA or gDNA that served as material.

Original data processing: By means of reference gene primer amplification, nucleated cell counts were estimated. Repertoires were generated with immunoSEQ multiplex PCR, while TCRdb's copy carries only in-frame clones and drops some. From that table come the V and J calls and clone size; the DNA was used to work out D and trimming. The table shows about 80,000 clones, with approximately 80% occurring only once. V shed 2 bases and J shed 4 bases, with 25 bases lying between them. The germline V gene encodes CDR1 SGHRS and CDR2 YFSETQ. The CDR3 loop spans 18 amino acids. This receptor was obtained from a woman in her 70s with acute or convalescent COVID-19. The rearrangement links TRBV5-1 to TRBJ2-7; D is perhaps TRBD1 (6 bases). The sequencing sample was made of peripheral blood. CDR3 residues: CASSLTGTGSRLGYEQYF. CDR3 coding DNA: TGCGCCAGCAGCTTAACAGGGACCGGGTCGCGTCTCGGATACGAGCAGTACTTC. The variable domain in full, completed from reference TRBV5-1 and TRBJ2-7, reads KAGVTQTPRYLIKTRGQQVTLSCSPISGHRSVSWYQQTPGQGLQFLFEYFSETQRNKGNFPGRFSGRQFSNSRSEMNVSTLELGDSALYLCASSLTGTGSRLGYEQYFGPGTRLTVT.